Sequencing of this T cell receptor (beta chain) was carried out in a study of blood T cell repertoires in COVID-19. Study-wide context: Nucleic acid was either cDNA or gDNA, and it came from T cells, B-cell-depleted T cells, or PBMCs.

CDR1 and CDR2 (germline): MDHEN, SYDVKM. The CDR3 is 13 residues long. V was clipped by 6 bases and J by 3 bases, with 11 bases between them. Seattle cases were enrolled at active infection and followed longitudinally. Study processing details: Reference gene primer amplification gave estimated nucleated cell counts. Method: immunoSEQ multiplex PCR; TCRdb's copy keeps in-frame clones and lacks some. V and J calls and clone size follow that table, whereas D and trimming were derived from the DNA. The sample has approximately 260,000 clones; nearly 90% are singletons. The chain has TRBV28 and TRBJ1-2; D unclear. The sequencing sample was made of peripheral blood. This TCR derives from a woman aged 55-75 years with COVID-19, enrolled during active disease. The CDR3: CASRPEVYYGYTF. In DNA form, the CDR3 reads TGTGCCAGCAGGCCAGAGGTTTACTATGGCTACACCTTC.